The T cell receptor beta chain described here comes from a study of neurological immune-mediated disorders. This clonotype was recorded at least ten times. Unsorted libraries were generated from 2 million PBMCs held at -80 degrees C. A 10-nucleotide random UMI tagged transcripts in template-switch 5'RACE cDNA synthesis. TCRdb re-called the 5' RACE reads through MiXCR, storing one row per CDR3 protein. The table has roughly 80,000 distinct CDR3 sequences, around 10% seen once. The TCR was taken from a man aged 40-55 years in good health. The material sequenced was PBMCs.

The CDR3 nucleotides are TGTGCCAGCAGACGACAGGGGGACAAACCCCTCCACTTT. Its protein product is CASRRQGDKPLHF. The rearrangement uses TRBV6-5 and TRBJ1-6, with 9 positions matching TRBD1. The CDR3 runs to 13 residues. Trimming took 6 bases from V and 12 from J; bases not matched to a gene: 6. Germline loops: CDR1 MNHEY, CDR2 SVGAGI.